This TCR beta chain was obtained from a study of blood T cell repertoires in COVID-19. Across the whole study: Sources were T cells, B-cell-depleted T cells, or PBMCs; the material itself was cDNA or gDNA.

Libraries were prepared by immunoSEQ multiplex PCR; TCRdb keeps only in-frame clonotypes and omits some of them. Counted here are about 99,000 clones, over 80% occurring once; the ten biggest clones make up roughly 15%. Trimming removed 0 bases from V and 8 bases from J; junction bases left unmatched: 15. Germline assignment: CDR1 SGHKS and CDR2 YYEKEE (reference sequence). The CDR3 totals 17 residues. The TCR was taken from a man aged 45-65 years with acute or convalescent COVID-19. The chain uses TRBV5-5 and TRBJ1-2; TRBD1 agrees at 8 bases. Sequences were obtained from peripheral blood. DNA of the CDR3: TGTGCCAGCAGCTTGGAAGGGACAGGCGCTATTACTAGGGGCTACACCTTC. Its translation is CASSLEGTGAITRGYTF.